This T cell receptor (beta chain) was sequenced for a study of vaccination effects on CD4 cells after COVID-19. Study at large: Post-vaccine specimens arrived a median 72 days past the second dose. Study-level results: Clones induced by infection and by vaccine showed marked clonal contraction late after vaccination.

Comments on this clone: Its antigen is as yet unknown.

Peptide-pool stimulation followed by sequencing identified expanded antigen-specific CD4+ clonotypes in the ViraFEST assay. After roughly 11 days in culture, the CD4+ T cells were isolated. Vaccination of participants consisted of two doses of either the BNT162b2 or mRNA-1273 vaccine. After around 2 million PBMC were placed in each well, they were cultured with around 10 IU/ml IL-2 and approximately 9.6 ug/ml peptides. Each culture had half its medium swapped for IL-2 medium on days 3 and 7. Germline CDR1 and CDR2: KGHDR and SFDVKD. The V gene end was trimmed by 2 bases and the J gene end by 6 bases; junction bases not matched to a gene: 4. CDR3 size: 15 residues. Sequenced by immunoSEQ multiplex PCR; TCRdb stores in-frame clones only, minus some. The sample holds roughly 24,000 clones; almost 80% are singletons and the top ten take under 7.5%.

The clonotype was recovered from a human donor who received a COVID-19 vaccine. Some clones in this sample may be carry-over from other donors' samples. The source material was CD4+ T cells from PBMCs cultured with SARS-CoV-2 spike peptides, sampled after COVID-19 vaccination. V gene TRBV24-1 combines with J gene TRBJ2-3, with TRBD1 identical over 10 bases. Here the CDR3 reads CATSDSGQGGDTQYF. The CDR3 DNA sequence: TGTGCCACCAGTGATTCCGGACAGGGGGGCGATACGCAGTATTTT.